Shown below are 3 T cell receptor beta chains from a single sample sequenced in a study of human T cells and chemical hapten exposure. Time point specified: patch test 2, 6 weeks after DPC sensitization. Treatment described: therapeutic diphenylcyclopropenone sensitization with weekly scalp DPC. TCRdb re-derived calls from the RACE reads in MiXCR, one entry per CDR3 protein. The table includes 110,000 or so distinct CDR3 sequences, about a tenth detected once. The specimen was whole blood, collected in connection with sensitization to the hapten diphenylcyclopropenone (DPC). The origin of the receptors is a woman between 40 and 50 years old with alopecia areata. Some clones in this sample may be carry-over from other donors' samples.

This clonotype was found many times. The V call is TRBV18, the J call TRBJ2-1; 8 bases match TRBD1. Unmatched junction bases numbered 7, after V lost 5 bases and J lost 4 bases. Germline lookup yields CDR1 KGHSH and CDR2 LQKENI. CDR3 length: 15 residues. The CDR3 DNA sequence: TGTGCCAGCTCAACTACAGGGGGTCGGTACAATGAGCAGTTCTTC. This gives the protein CASSTTGGRYNEQFF.

This clonotype was seen repeatedly, ten times or more. This chain's CDR3 is CASSLVPGSDEQYF. The CDR3 coding sequence is TGCGCCAGCAGCTTGGTCCCAGGGAGCGACGAGCAGTACTTC. The chain links TRBV5-1 to TRBJ2-7, with D perhaps given as TRBD1 or TRBD2 (5 bases each). The V and J ends lost 0 bases and 5 bases respectively, with 12 bases between them. Germline CDR1 and CDR2: SGHRS and YFSETQ. The CDR3 runs 14 residues.

The V call is TRBV29-1, the J call TRBJ2-7; D tentatively reads TRBD1 or TRBD2 (6 bases each). CDR1 is SQVTM and CDR2 is ANQGSEA in the germline V gene. Trimming cost V 7 bases and J 5 bases, with 9 bases left between them. The CDR3 is made up of 10 amino acids. The CDR3 loop is CSAGGDEQYF. The CDR3 bases are TGCAGCGCCGGGGGCGACGAGCAGTACTTC.